The rows below give T cell receptor beta chains drawn from one sample of a study of T cells in Graves' hyperthyroidism and ophthalmopathy. Each CDR3 protein gets one entry after TCRdb re-called the multiplex PCR reads with MiXCR. The sample includes 300,000 to 400,000 distinct CDR3 sequences, less than 15% seen only once; the top ten take 9.2%. The sample was blood. The receptors come from a woman under 30 with Graves' hyperthyroidism. Both conserved end residues are part of each CDR3. The D gene is left open where the match is weak. Size is omitted from some rows. Given values are once, few, many or a class for expanded clones.

TRBJ1-1,TRBV18,-,many,CASGTGPEAFF,TGTGCCAGCGGTACTGGCCCTGAAGCTTTCTTT
TRBJ2-1,TRBV30,-,many,CAWSRSAEYNEQFF,TGTGCCTGGAGTCGGTCGGCGGAATACAATGAGCAGTTCTTC
TRBJ2-2,TRBV20-1,TRBD2,many,CSARERRGGNTGELFF,TGCAGTGCTAGAGAGCGGCGGGGGGGAAACACCGGGGAGCTGTTTTTT
TRBJ1-4,TRBV5-5,-,many,CASSFTGATNEKLFF,TGTGCCAGCAGCTTTACGGGTGCAACTAATGAAAAACTGTTTTTT
TRBJ1-5,TRBV19,TRBD1,-,CASSRSGTGSSAAQPQHF,TGTGCCAGTAGTCGATCCGGGACAGGTTCCTCGGCCGCTCAGCCCCAGCATTTT
TRBJ2-5,TRBV27,-,-,CASSSNTYQETQYF,TGTGCCAGCAGTTCCAACACCTACCAAGAGACCCAGTACTTC
TRBJ1-4,TRBV7-2,TRBD1,-,CASSPTGTGGEKLFF,TGTGCCAGCAGCCCCACCGGGACAGGGGGTGAAAAACTGTTTTTT
TRBJ2-2,TRBV3-1,-,many,CASSQIAANTGELFF,TGTGCCAGCAGCCAGATAGCGGCGAACACCGGGGAGCTGTTTTTT
TRBJ2-5,TRBV27,-,many,CASSLSAVGLQTQYF,TGTGCCAGCAGTTTAAGCGCAGTCGGACTACAGACCCAGTACTTC
TRBJ1-2,TRBV6-5,TRBD1,many,CASSYFPGGAAGYGYTF,TGTGCCAGCAGTTACTTCCCAGGGGGCGCGGCAGGGTATGGCTACACCTTC
TRBJ2-5,TRBV7-2,-,many,CASSHKETQYF,TGTGCCAGCAGCCACAAAGAGACCCAGTACTTC
TRBJ1-2,TRBV12-3/TRBV12-4,-,many,CASSLDWGDGYTF,TGTGCCAGCAGTTTAGATTGGGGAGATGGCTACACCTTC
TRBJ1-2,TRBV29-1,-,many,CSVAGEFYGYTF,TGCAGCGTTGCGGGGGAGTTCTATGGCTACACCTTC
TRBJ2-2,TRBV19,-,many,CASSIWGNTGELFF,TGTGCCAGTAGTATATGGGGGAACACCGGGGAGCTGTTTTTT
TRBJ1-2,TRBV6-6,-,few,CASSYDRRVYGYTF,TGTGCCAGCAGTTACGACAGGAGAGTCTATGGCTACACCTTC
TRBJ2-3,TRBV6-4,-,-,CASSDGGLYTDTQYF,TGTGCCAGCAGTGACGGGGGGCTATACACAGATACGCAGTATTTT
TRBJ1-2,TRBV6-2/TRBV6-3,TRBD1,many,CASSPSDRPYGYTF,TGTGCCAGCAGTCCTTCGGACAGGCCCTATGGCTACACCTTC
TRBJ2-5,TRBV28,-,-,CASRGDMGQETQYF,TGTGCCAGCAGAGGGGACATGGGGCAAGAGACCCAGTACTTC
TRBJ2-6,TRBV6-2/TRBV6-3,TRBD2,many,CAGKREGPSGANVLTF,TGTGCCGGCAAACGGGAGGGGCCCTCTGGGGCCAACGTCCTGACTTTC
TRBJ1-1,TRBV9,-,many,CASSVEPGPGGTEAFF,TGTGCCAGCAGCGTAGAGCCGGGGCCGGGAGGCACTGAAGCTTTCTTT
TRBJ2-2,TRBV12-3/TRBV12-4,-,-,CASTTRSLGAGTGELFF,TGTGCCAGCACCACCCGATCCCTGGGGGCTGGGACCGGGGAGCTGTTTTTT
TRBJ2-6,TRBV18,TRBD1,few,CASSPRETGESGANVLTF,TGTGCCAGCTCACCAAGGGAGACAGGGGAGTCTGGGGCCAACGTCCTGACTTTC
TRBJ1-1,TRBV7-9,TRBD1,few,CASSPGQGAAGTEAFF,TGTGCCAGCAGCCCAGGACAGGGGGCTGCGGGGACTGAAGCTTTCTTT
TRBJ2-7,TRBV5-1,TRBD2,many,CASSPGTSGDSYEQYF,TGCGCCAGCAGCCCGGGGACTAGCGGGGATTCCTACGAGCAGTACTTC
TRBJ1-6,TRBV11-2,-,many,CASSLQGSDSPLHF,TGTGCCAGCAGCTTGCAGGGCTCGGATTCACCCCTCCACTTT
TRBJ1-2,TRBV11-2,-,many,CASSYGPTSNYGYTF,TGTGCCAGCTCCTACGGCCCTACTTCTAACTATGGCTACACCTTC
TRBJ2-5,TRBV9,-,few,CASNKRPQETQYF,TGTGCCAGCAATAAGCGGCCACAAGAGACCCAGTACTTC
TRBJ2-4,TRBV10-3,-,-,CAISTQGGGAIQYF,TGTGCCATCAGCACCCAGGGGGGGGGGGCCATTCAGTACTTC
TRBJ1-1,TRBV12-3/TRBV12-4,-,many,CASSLDISNTEAFF,TGTGCCAGCAGTTTAGATATTTCAAACACTGAAGCTTTCTTT
TRBJ2-1,TRBV4-3,TRBD2,-,CASSQGTSGRFEQFF,TGCGCCAGCAGCCAGGGGACTAGCGGGAGGTTTGAGCAGTTCTTC
TRBJ1-4,TRBV9,-,-,CASSVGVRATNEKLFF,TGTGCCAGCAGCGTAGGTGTCCGTGCAACTAATGAAAAACTGTTTTTT
TRBJ1-2,TRBV12-3/TRBV12-4,-,many,CASSSLQGSPLYGYTF,TGTGCCAGCAGCTCTTTGCAGGGGAGCCCCCTTTATGGCTACACCTTC
TRBJ2-1,TRBV24-1,-,many,CATSDFRQGVPNEQFF,TGTGCCACCAGTGATTTTCGGCAGGGTGTACCCAATGAGCAGTTCTTC